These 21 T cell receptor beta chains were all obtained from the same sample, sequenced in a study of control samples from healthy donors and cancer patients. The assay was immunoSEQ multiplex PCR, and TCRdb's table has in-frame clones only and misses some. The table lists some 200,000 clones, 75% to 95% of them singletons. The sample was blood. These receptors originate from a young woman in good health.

The CDR3, as DNA: TGTGCCAGCAGTTACCGACAGGGGAGGAATTCACCCCTCCACTTT. It encodes CASSYRQGRNSPLHF. This chain uses TRBV6-5 with TRBJ1-6, with 8 positions matching TRBD1. V dropped 2 bases and J dropped 7; count of bases not matched to a gene: 4. In germline, CDR1 is MNHEY, CDR2 SVGAGI. The CDR3 runs 15 residues.

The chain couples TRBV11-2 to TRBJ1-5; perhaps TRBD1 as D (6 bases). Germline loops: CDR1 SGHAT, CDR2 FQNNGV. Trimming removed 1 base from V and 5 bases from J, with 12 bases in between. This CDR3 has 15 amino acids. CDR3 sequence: CASSLGGQGYQPQHF. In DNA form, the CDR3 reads TGTGCCAGCAGCTTAGGCGGTCAGGGGTATCAGCCCCAGCATTTT.

This chain's CDR3 is CSVERGIPLEQYF. The CDR3 DNA is TGCAGCGTTGAGAGGGGGATCCCCCTCGAGCAGTACTTC. The chain combines TRBV29-1 with TRBJ2-7, with D tentatively TRBD1 (6 bases). Deletions cut 3 bases from V and 6 bases from J, with 15 bases between. There are 13 residues in the CDR3. CDR1 is SQVTM, CDR2 ANQGSEA, per germline.

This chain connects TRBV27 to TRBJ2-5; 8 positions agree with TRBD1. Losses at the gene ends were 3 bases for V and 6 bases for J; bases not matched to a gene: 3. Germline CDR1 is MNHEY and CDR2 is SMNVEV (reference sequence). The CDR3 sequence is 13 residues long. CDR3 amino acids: CASSFGTGQTQYF. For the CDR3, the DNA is TGTGCCAGCAGTTTTGGGACAGGCCAGACCCAGTACTTC.

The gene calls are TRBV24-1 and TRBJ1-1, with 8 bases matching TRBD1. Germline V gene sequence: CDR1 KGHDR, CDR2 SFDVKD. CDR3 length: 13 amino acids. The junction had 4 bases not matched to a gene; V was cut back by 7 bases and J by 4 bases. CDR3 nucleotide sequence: TGTGCCACCAGGGGTCAGGGGGCCACTGAAGCTTTCTTT. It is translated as CATRGQGATEAFF.

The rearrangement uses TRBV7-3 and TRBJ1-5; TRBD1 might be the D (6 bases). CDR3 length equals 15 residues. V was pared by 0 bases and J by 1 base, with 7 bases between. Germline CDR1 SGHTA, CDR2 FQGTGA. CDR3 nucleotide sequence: TGTGCCAGCAGCTTAACAGGGGGAAGCAATCAGCCCCAGCATTTT. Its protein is CASSLTGGSNQPQHF.

CDR3 nucleotides: TGTGCCAGTAGTCCCCGGGACAGGGGAGGACAGTACTTC. Translation gives CASSPRDRGGQYF. This sequence joins TRBV19 and TRBJ2-7; 10 positions match TRBD1. In germline, CDR1 is LNHDA, CDR2 SQIVND (reference sequence). The CDR3 extends over 13 amino acids. Unmatched junction bases numbered 8, after V lost 5 bases and J lost 10 bases.

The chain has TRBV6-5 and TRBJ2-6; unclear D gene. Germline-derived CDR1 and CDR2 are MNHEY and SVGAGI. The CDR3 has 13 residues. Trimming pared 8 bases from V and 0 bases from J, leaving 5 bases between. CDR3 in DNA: TGTGCCAGCTGGGGCTCTGGGGCCAACGTCCTGACTTTC. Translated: CASWGSGANVLTF.

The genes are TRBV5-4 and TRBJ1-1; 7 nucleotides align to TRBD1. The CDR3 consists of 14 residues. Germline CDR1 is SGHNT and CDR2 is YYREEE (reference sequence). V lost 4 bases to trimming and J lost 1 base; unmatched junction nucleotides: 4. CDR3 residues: CASSSGTANTEAFF. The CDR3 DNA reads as TGTGCCAGCAGCAGCGGGACAGCGAACACTGAAGCTTTCTTT.

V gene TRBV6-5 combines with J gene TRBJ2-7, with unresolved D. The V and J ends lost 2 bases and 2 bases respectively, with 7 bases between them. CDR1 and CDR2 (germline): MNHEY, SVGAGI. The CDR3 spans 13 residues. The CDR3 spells CASSYGPAYEQYF. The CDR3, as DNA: TGTGCCAGCAGTTACGGGCCTGCCTACGAGCAGTACTTC.

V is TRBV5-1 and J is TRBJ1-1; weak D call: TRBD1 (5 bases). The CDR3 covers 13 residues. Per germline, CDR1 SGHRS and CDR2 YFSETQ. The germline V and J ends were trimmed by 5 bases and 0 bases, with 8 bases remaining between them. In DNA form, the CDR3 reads TGCGCCAGCAGGGGGCCTATGAACACTGAAGCTTTCTTT. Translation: CASRGPMNTEAFF.

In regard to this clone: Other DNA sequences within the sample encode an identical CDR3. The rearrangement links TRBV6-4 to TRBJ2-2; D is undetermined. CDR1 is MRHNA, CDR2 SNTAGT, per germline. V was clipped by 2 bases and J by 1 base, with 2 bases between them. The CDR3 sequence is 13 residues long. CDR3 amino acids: CASSDRNTGELFF. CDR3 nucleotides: TGTGCCAGCAGTGACCGGAACACCGGGGAGCTGTTTTTT.

DNA of the CDR3: TGTGCCAGCAGCTTGGTCCCCTACAATGAGCAGTTCTTC. Amino acids: CASSLVPYNEQFF. The rearrangement uses TRBV5-4 and TRBJ2-1; D is ambiguous. Germline CDR1 is SGHNT and CDR2 is YYREEE (reference sequence). The CDR3 is 13 residues long. V lost 0 bases and J 2 bases, leaving 3 bases between the germline ends.

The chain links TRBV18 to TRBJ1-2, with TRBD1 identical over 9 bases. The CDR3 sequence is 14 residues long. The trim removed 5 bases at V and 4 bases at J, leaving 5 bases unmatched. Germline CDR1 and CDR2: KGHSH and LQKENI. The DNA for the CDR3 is TGTGCCAGCTCAACGGGACAGGGAAGCTATGGCTACACCTTC. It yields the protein CASSTGQGSYGYTF.

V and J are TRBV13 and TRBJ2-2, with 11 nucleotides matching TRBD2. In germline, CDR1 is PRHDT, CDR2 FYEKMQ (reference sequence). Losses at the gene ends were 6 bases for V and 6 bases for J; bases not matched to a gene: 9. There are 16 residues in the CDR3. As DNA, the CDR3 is TGTGCCAGCAGGTACTCTAGCGGGAGGTTTGCCGGGGAGCTGTTTTTT. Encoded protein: CASRYSSGRFAGELFF. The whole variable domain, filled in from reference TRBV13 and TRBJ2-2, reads AAGVIQSPRHLIKEKRETATLKCYPIPRHDTVYWYQQGPGQDPQFLISFYEKMQSDKGSIPDRFSAQQFSDYHSELNMSSLELGDSALYFCASRYSSGRFAGELFFGEGSRLTVL.

The CDR3 sequence is CATSDGDINQPQHF. The CDR3, as DNA: TGTGCCACCAGTGATGGGGACATTAATCAGCCCCAGCATTTT. The chain links TRBV24-1 to TRBJ1-5; weak D call: TRBD1 (6 bases). The ends were cut back, 3 bases at V and 4 bases at J, with 9 bases in the middle. CDR1 is KGHDR, CDR2 SFDVKD, per germline. The CDR3 has 14 amino acids.

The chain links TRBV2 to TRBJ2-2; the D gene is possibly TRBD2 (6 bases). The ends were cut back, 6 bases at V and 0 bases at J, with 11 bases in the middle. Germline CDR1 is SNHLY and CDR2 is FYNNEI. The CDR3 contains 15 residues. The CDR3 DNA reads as TGTGCCAGCAGCTGGGCGGGGCCGAACACCGGGGAGCTGTTTTTT. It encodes CASSWAGPNTGELFF.

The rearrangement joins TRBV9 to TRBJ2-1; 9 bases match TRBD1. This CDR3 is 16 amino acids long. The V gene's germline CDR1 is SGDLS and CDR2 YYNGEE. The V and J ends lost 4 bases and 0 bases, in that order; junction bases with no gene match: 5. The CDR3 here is CASSTQTGGSYNEQFF. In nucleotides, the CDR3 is TGTGCCAGCAGCACCCAGACAGGGGGCTCCTACAATGAGCAGTTCTTC. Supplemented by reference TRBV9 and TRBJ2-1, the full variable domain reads DSGVTQTPKHLITATGQRVTLRCSPRSGDLSVYWYQQSLDQGLQFLIQYYNGEERAKGNILERFSAQQFPDLHSELNLSSLELGDSALYFCASSTQTGGSYNEQFFGPGTRLTVL.

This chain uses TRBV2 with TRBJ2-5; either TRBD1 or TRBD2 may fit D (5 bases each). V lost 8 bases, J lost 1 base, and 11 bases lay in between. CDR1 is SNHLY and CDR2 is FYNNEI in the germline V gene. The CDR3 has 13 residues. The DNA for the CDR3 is TGTGCCAGCCTGGGACGGTCCCAAGAGACCCAGTACTTC. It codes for CASLGRSQETQYF.

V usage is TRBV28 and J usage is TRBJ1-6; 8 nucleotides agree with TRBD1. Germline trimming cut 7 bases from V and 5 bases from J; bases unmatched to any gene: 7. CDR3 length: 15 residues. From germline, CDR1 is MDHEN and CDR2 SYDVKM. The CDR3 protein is CASKTGQANNSPLHF. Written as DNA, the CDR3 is TGTGCCAGCAAAACGGGACAGGCTAATAATTCACCCCTCCACTTT.

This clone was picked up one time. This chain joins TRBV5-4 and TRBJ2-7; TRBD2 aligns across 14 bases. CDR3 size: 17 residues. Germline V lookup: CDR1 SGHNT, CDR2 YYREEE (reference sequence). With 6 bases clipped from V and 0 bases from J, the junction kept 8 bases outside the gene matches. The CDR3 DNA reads TGTGCCAGCACCCCGGGACTAGCGGGAGCGCGCTCCTACGAGCAGTACTTC. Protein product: CASTPGLAGARSYEQYF.